Sequencing of this T cell receptor (beta chain) was carried out in a study of T cells in Graves' hyperthyroidism and ophthalmopathy. Whole-study results and caveats: From stable hyperthyroidism, ophthalmopathy was separated by a 13 V-J model. Blood samples included most of the expanded thyroid clonotypes exceeding 0.001.

Diagnosis rested on symptoms, serum thyroxine and TRAb, thyroid ultrasound, and orbital computed tomography. Regarding this clonotype: Antigen unknown.

Amplification of TCR beta CDR3 regions used RNA as the template. HTBI primers drove first-round RT-PCR of the TCR CDR3. TCRdb processed the multiplex PCR reads anew with MiXCR; each CDR3 protein has one entry. The data show a few hundred thousand distinct CDR3 sequences, approximately 15% seen once. Germline CDR1 and CDR2: MNHEY and SMNVEV (reference sequence). V dropped 4 bases and J dropped 8 bases, with 17 bases sitting between them. This CDR3 is 14 amino acids long. J is TRBJ1-2 and V is TRBV27; TRBD1 might be the D (5 bases). The receptor comes from a woman between 25 and 40 years old with Graves' hyperthyroidism. The sample taken for sequencing was blood. DNA of the CDR3: TGTGCCAGCAGTTCCGAGGGTCTGGGGGGGGGCTACACCTTC. This gives the protein CASSSEGLGGGYTF.